This T cell receptor (beta chain) appears in the sequencing data of a study of blood T cell repertoires in COVID-19. On the study more broadly: The origin of the acute and convalescent COVID-19 samples was the United States, Italy and Spain.

A remark on this clone: The same CDR3 can be traced to other DNA sequences in this sample.

Here immunoSEQ multiplex PCR was the method, and the copy in TCRdb shows in-frame clones only, minus some. The data show about 240,000 clones, about 85% seen once. This clonotype was obtained from a man in his 60s who had recovered from COVID-19. The sample comprised peripheral blood.

DNA for the CDR3: TGTGCCAGCAGCTTAGGGAGCTCCTATAATTCACCCCTCCACTTT. Its protein product is CASSLGSSYNSPLHF. The rearrangement joins TRBV7-9 to TRBJ1-6; D is undetermined. From germline, CDR1 is SEHNR and CDR2 FQNEAQ (reference sequence). Trimming took off 1 base at V and 0 bases at J, with 4 bases between the two ends. CDR3 size: 15 residues.